This T cell receptor beta chain was captured by sequencing in a study of blood T cell repertoires in COVID-19. The method was immunoSEQ multiplex PCR; TCRdb's version includes in-frame clones alone and lacks a portion of them. Here the sample spans 70,000 to 95,000 clones, 85% to 95% being singletons. The CDR3 is 16 amino acids. Germline values: CDR1 SGHRS, CDR2 YFSETQ. With 4 bases clipped from V and 1 base from J, the junction kept 10 bases outside the gene matches. The V gene is TRBV5-1, the J gene TRBJ2-7, with TRBD2 matching 8 bases. Sequencing used peripheral blood. This TCR derives from a woman in her sixties or seventies with active COVID-19. This chain's CDR3 is CASSVTTSVGSYEQYF. The CDR3, as DNA: TGCGCCAGCAGCGTCACGACTAGCGTTGGGTCCTACGAGCAGTACTTC.